The sequence of this T cell receptor (beta chain) was determined in a study of T cell repertoires in cytomegalovirus infection (dated by TCRdb to between 2018 and 2021). About the full investigation: Alongside well-studied HLA-B-restricted epitopes, the peptide stimulations were aimed at recently identified HLA-C-restricted CMV epitopes, whose presentation resists viral immunomodulation. Donor HLA type was relevant to the analysis, because carriage of CMV infection together with the matching HLA type was indicated by public TCR beta signatures. Findings and caveats that apply to the study as a whole: Carriers of CMV infection plus the relevant HLA type were discriminated by the cumulative frequency of public TCR beta family members in the study cohort and in an independent roughly 380-donor cohort. The ex vivo response was dominated by HLA-C-restricted CMV-specific TCR beta clonotypes, which also provided the single most frequent clonotype in two of eight donors.

The data were produced on an Illumina HiSeq 1500. In TCRdb, the public reads were trimmed at Q25 with fastp and aligned with MiXCR, with productive beta chains retained. All rows with the same CDR3 protein become a single entry with the most common DNA and genes. A total of 20,000 to 25,000 distinct CDR3 sequences appear in this sample, around two fifths of them only once. Together, the top ten hold 85% to 95% of the sample. As to this clonotype: What this receptor recognizes is not known. Per-base qualities were not stored, and no clone one base away is much larger.

The CDR3 covers 15 residues, taking in both the cysteine and the phenylalanine. Kept here is only the CDR3 DNA, which spans 45 bases and is read in frame from base 1. Via the germline V gene (reference sequence), CDR1 is SEHNR and CDR2 FQNEAQ. Trimming accounts for 1 base at V and 8 bases at J, while the number of junction bases matched to no gene is 7. Sample treatment or condition, as interpreted from the label and publication: in vitro stimulation with specific CMV peptide epitopes to enrich CMV-specific T cells. The clonotype originates from a human donor in good health (CMV status not recorded). Some clones in this sample may be carry-over from other donors' samples. The chain uses TRBV7-9 and TRBJ2-1; TRBD2 agrees with 8 junctional bases. This specimen consisted of CD8+ T cells from cultured PBMCs, obtained from culture after CMV antigen stimulation. The DNA reads TGTGCCAGCAGCTTAGTCGGGGGGGTACAGGATGAGCAGTTCTTC. Protein translation: CASSLVGGVQDEQFF.